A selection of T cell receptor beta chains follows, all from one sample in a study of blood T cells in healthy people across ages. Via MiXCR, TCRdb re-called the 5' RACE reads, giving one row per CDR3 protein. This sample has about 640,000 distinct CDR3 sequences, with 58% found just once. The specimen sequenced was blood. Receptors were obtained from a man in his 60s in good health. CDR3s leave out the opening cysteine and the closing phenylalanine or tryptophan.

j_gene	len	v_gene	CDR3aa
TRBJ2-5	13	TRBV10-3	AIRGATGLQETQY
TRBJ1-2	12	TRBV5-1	ASSLEPLSYGYT
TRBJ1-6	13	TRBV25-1	ASSAPGRYNSPLH
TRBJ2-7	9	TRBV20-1	SASRAYEQY
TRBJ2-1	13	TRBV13	ASSHSGTRDYEQF
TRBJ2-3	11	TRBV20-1	SARGGAIDTQY
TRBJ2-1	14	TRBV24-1	ATAVGTSGSYNEQF
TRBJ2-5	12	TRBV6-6	ASRDRAYQETQY
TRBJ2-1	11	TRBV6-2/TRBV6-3	ASSIGGGGEQF
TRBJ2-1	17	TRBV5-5	ASSSRTLGGLKGNNEQF
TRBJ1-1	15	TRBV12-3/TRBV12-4	ASSSLGGQGVNTEAF
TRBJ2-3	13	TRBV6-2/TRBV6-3	ASSPRTSTKDTQY
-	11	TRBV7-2	ASSLEAHHEQY
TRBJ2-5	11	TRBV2	ASSVGRLDEQY
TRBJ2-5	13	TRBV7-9	ASSRTSKRGETQY
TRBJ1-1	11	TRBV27	ASSLFAGQEAF
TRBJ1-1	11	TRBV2	ASGQEVNTEAF
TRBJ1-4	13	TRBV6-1	ASSEVGRGNEKLF
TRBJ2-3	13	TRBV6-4	ASSDRGARGDTQY
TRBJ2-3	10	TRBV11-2	ASSRDREMQY
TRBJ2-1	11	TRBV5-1	ASSLQGYNEQF
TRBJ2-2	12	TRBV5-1	ASRAGRNTGELF
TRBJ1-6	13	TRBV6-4	ASSESLGSDSPLH
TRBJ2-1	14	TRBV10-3	AISESVRETYNEQF
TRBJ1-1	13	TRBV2	ASRPDRGGSTEAF
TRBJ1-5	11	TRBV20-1	SAPGALNQPQH
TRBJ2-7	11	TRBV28	ASSLEFGSRWY
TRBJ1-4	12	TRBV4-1	ASSLGEGQEKLF
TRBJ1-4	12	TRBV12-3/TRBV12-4	ASRPRATNEKLF
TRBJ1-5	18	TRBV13	ASSLHLRDISVIGNQPQH
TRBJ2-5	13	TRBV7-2	ASSSMTGLGETQY
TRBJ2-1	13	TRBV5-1	ASSSTGGRDNEQF
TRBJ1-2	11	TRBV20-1	SAADRGDLGYT
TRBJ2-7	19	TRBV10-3	AISDFDPWKDVRQGGYEQY
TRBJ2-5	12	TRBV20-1	SARERGVAGAQY
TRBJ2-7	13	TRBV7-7	ASSPDRQLTYEQY
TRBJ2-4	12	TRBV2	ASSVQGVKNIQY
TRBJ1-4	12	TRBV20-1	SARDGQGVEKLF
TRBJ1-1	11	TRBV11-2	ASSLVMATEAF
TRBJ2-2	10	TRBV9	ASSVVTGELF
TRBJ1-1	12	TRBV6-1	ASSKGTGNTEAF
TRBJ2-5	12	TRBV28	ASSSDRVTETQY
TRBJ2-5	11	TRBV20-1	SASLAGLETQY
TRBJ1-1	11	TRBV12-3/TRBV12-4	ASSSGRHTEAF
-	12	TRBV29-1	SVEDRVAIETQY
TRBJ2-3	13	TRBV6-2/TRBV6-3	ASSPDYHLTDTQY
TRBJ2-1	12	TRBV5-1	ASSLYPQGGEQF
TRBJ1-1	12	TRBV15	ATSFTPTGTEAF
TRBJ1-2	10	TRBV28	ASSLEFGGYT
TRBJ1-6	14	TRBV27	ASSLYGEGVYSPLH
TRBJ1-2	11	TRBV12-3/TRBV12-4	ASGPGINYGYT
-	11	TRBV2	ASRDGLAGEQY
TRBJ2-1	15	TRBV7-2	ASSLALTGMGYNEQF